Each of the 27 T cell receptor beta chains below was sequenced from the same sample in a study of T cell repertoires in cytomegalovirus infection. TCRdb passed the reads through MiXCR, listing each CDR3 protein once. The sample shows 200,000 to 300,000 distinct CDR3 sequences, approximately 9.1% of them seen only once. The sample consisted of PBMCs. The source is a human donor in good health (CMV status not recorded). Some clones in this sample may be carry-over from other donors' samples.

This clonotype has ten or more counts. V and J are TRBV20-1 and TRBJ1-5; 7 bases align to TRBD1. Trimming removed 1 base from V and 1 base from J; junction bases left unmatched: 7. Germline V gene data show CDR1 as DFQATT and CDR2 as SNEGSKA (reference sequence). CDR3 length equals 16 residues. In DNA, the CDR3 is TGCAGTGCTAGAGCTACAGGGGCCGGGAGCAATCAGCCCCAGCATTTT. It specifies CSARATGAGSNQPQHF.

The sample holds a few counts of this clonotype. The chain has TRBV28 and TRBJ2-5; D assignment may be TRBD1 or TRBD2 (6 bases each). Per germline, CDR1 MDHEN and CDR2 SYDVKM. This CDR3 spans 15 amino acids. V lost 6 bases and J 3 bases, leaving 17 bases between the germline ends. The CDR3 DNA reads TGTGCCAGCAGCCCTACGAGGGGGGCAGAAGAGACCCAGTACTTC. The encoded protein is CASSPTRGAEETQYF.

The chain employs TRBV6-6 and TRBJ1-5; D remains unclear. Deletions cut 4 bases from V and 7 bases from J, with 11 bases between. Germline CDR1 and CDR2: MNHNY and SVGAGI (reference sequence). The CDR3 extends over 13 amino acids. Here the CDR3 reads CASSSPPVQPQHF. The CDR3 nucleotides are TGTGCCAGCAGTTCTCCGCCGGTGCAGCCCCAGCATTTT.

The chain is built from TRBV6-2 or TRBV6-3 and TRBJ2-3; D uncertain. Germline V gene sequence: CDR1 MNHEY, CDR2 SVGEGT. With 10 bases removed from V and 0 bases from J, the gap between germline ends came to 8 bases. This CDR3 comprises 12 residues. The CDR3 DNA is TGTGCCATCCGGGCCAGCACAGATACGCAGTATTTT. Its translation is CAIRASTDTQYF.

The gene calls are TRBV5-1 and TRBJ2-7; D gene unclear. Trimming left V 0 bases short and J 2 bases short, with 9 bases between. The CDR3 consists of 14 residues. CDR1 SGHRS and CDR2 YFSETQ come from the germline V gene. This CDR3 is CASSLDSPPYEQYF. The CDR3 DNA sequence: TGCGCCAGCAGCTTGGACTCCCCGCCCTACGAGCAGTACTTC.

This clonotype was counted at least ten times. The rearrangement links TRBV7-2 to TRBJ2-7; 9 bases match TRBD2. This CDR3 has 17 amino acids. CDR1 and CDR2 (germline): SGHTA, FQGNSA. J lost 4 bases, V lost 3 bases, and 13 bases had no gene match. CDR3 sequence reads: CASSLGGVASGKYEQYF. In DNA, the CDR3 is TGTGCCAGCAGCTTGGGGGGGGTGGCTAGCGGGAAATACGAGCAGTACTTC.

This clonotype was picked up many times. The rearrangement joins TRBV7-6 to TRBJ2-1; TRBD2 matches 10 bases. Germline values: CDR1 SGHVS, CDR2 FNYEAQ. CDR3 length: 15 residues. The trim removed 4 bases at V and 4 bases at J, leaving 4 bases unmatched. CDR3 nucleotide sequence: TGTGCCAGCAGCTCGGGGACTAGCGCGTACAATGAGCAGTTCTTC. It is translated as CASSSGTSAYNEQFF.

This clonotype was seen ten or more times. This chain connects TRBV12-5 to TRBJ1-1, with a possible D match to TRBD1 (5 bases). Germline V gene data show CDR1 as LGHNT and CDR2 as FRNRAP. The CDR3 is made up of 14 amino acids. Trimming pared 1 base from V and 5 bases from J, leaving 11 bases between. CDR3 sequence reads: CASGLGGFKTEAFF. The CDR3 DNA follows: TGTGCTAGTGGTTTGGGGGGCTTTAAGACTGAAGCTTTCTTT.

The rearrangement uses TRBV7-2 and TRBJ2-2; 12 positions agree with TRBD2. The V gene's germline CDR1 is SGHTA and CDR2 FQGNSA. V shed 4 bases, J shed 4 bases, and the junction held 7 bases outside the gene matches. This CDR3 is 17 amino acids long. The CDR3 here is CASSYLAGGPTTGELFF. CDR3 in DNA: TGTGCCAGCAGCTACCTAGCGGGAGGGCCTACCACCGGGGAGCTGTTTTTT. Filled out from reference TRBV7-2 and TRBJ2-2, the complete variable domain reads GAGVSQSPSNKVTEKGKDVELRCDPISGHTALYWYRQSLGQGLEFLIYFQGNSAPDKSGLPSDRFSAERTGGSVSTLTIQRTQQEDSAVYLCASSYLAGGPTTGELFFGEGSRLTVL.

The CDR3 sequence is CSARVDLNQPQHF. The CDR3 coding sequence is TGCAGTGCTAGAGTGGACCTCAATCAGCCCCAGCATTTT. The chain has TRBV20-1 and TRBJ1-5; D uncertain. V dropped 1 base and J dropped 3 bases, with 7 bases sitting between them. CDR1 is DFQATT, CDR2 SNEGSKA, per germline (reference sequence). This CDR3 comprises 13 residues.

This chain connects TRBV11-3 to TRBJ2-5; D call uncertain. Trimming stripped 5 bases from V and 5 bases from J, with 15 bases between. Per germline, CDR1 SGHNT and CDR2 YENEEA. This CDR3 is built from 14 residues. The CDR3: CASSPRPTPETQYF. The DNA for the CDR3 is TGTGCCAGCAGCCCCCGGCCCACTCCGGAGACCCAGTACTTC.

This clonotype has ten or more counts. The CDR3 bases are TGTGCCAGCAGCGGAGGGGAGGGTTACAATGAGCAGTTCTTC. This encodes CASSGGEGYNEQFF. This chain joins TRBV2 and TRBJ2-1; 7 bases align to TRBD2. CDR1 and CDR2 from the germline V gene are SNHLY and FYNNEI. The CDR3 loop spans 14 amino acids. Germline trimming cut 6 bases from V and 4 bases from J; bases unmatched to any gene: 6.

This clonotype was recorded only once. This chain connects TRBV12-3 or TRBV12-4 to TRBJ1-5; the D is unclear. Trimming pared 8 bases from V and 4 bases from J, leaving 12 bases between. There are 13 residues in the CDR3. This CDR3 is CASGGVGNQPQHF. In nucleotides, the CDR3 is TGTGCCAGCGGAGGCGTGGGGAATCAGCCCCAGCATTTT.

The chain links TRBV12-3 or TRBV12-4 to TRBJ2-2, with TRBD2 identical over 9 bases. This CDR3 has 14 amino acids. The junction had 2 bases not matched to a gene; V was cut back by 3 bases and J by 6 bases. The DNA for the CDR3 is TGTGCCAGCAGTTTTGTAGCGGGAGCCGGGGAGCTGTTTTTT. Translation gives CASSFVAGAGELFF.

The V call is TRBV25-1, the J call TRBJ2-7; 7 positions match TRBD1. The CDR3 extends over 16 amino acids. J gave up 2 bases and V 5 bases, and 12 bases lay outside the gene matches. Germline V gene data show CDR1 as MGHDK and CDR2 as SYGVNS. CDR3 in DNA: TGTGCCAGCAGTTCCGTCGGACAGGTCCGAACCTACGAGCAGTACTTC. It translates to CASSSVGQVRTYEQYF.

This clonotype was detected many times. The CDR3 here is CASSSPGQGGKLFF. CDR3 nucleotides: TGTGCCAGCAGCTCCCCGGGACAGGGGGGAAAACTGTTTTTT. The V and J genes are TRBV7-6 and TRBJ1-4; 11 bases are a match to TRBD1. Germline V CDR1 and CDR2: SGHVS, FNYEAQ. With V trimmed by 4 bases and J by 10 bases, 5 bases remained unmatched. The CDR3 totals 14 residues.

This clonotype was seen repeatedly, ten times or more. The V call is TRBV7-2, the J call TRBJ1-5, with TRBD1 matching 8 bases. The junction had 9 bases not matched to a gene; V was cut back by 5 bases and J by 0 bases. The length of the CDR3 is 17 residues. Germline-derived CDR1 and CDR2 are SGHTA and FQGNSA. CDR3 in amino acids: CASSHGQGANSNQPQHF. DNA of the CDR3: TGTGCCAGCAGCCACGGACAGGGCGCAAATAGCAATCAGCCCCAGCATTTT.

In its sample, this clonotype was seen many times. J is TRBJ2-5 and V is TRBV7-2; the D is unclear. Trimming removed 1 base from V and 5 bases from J, with 11 bases in between. This CDR3 is built from 14 residues. The V gene's germline CDR1 is SGHTA and CDR2 FQGNSA. CDR3 coding DNA: TGTGCCAGCAGCTTAGGCTCGGCCAAGGAGACCCAGTACTTC. This translates into CASSLGSAKETQYF.

This clonotype was picked up many times. The chain couples TRBV7-3 to TRBJ2-1, with 9 bases lining up with TRBD1. From germline, CDR1 is SGHTA and CDR2 FQGTGA. The CDR3 is 16 residues long. V shed 4 bases and J 2 bases; nucleotides not matched to a gene: 6. CDR3 DNA: TGTGCCAGCAGCTCATTTGGGACAGGGACCTACAATGAGCAGTTCTTC. Protein sequence: CASSSFGTGTYNEQFF.

The sample holds a few counts of this clonotype. The chain uses TRBV7-2 and TRBJ1-6; 7 nucleotides align to TRBD1. The CDR3 sequence is 16 residues long. CDR1 is SGHTA and CDR2 is FQGNSA in the germline V gene. Trimming cost V 5 bases and J 3 bases; bases outside gene matches: 7. The CDR3 region is CASSPGTVYYNSPLHF. The CDR3, as DNA: TGTGCCAGCAGCCCCGGGACAGTTTACTATAATTCACCCCTCCACTTT.

This clonotype was counted at least ten times. The chain has TRBV24-1 and TRBJ1-2; D is undetermined. In germline, CDR1 is KGHDR, CDR2 SFDVKD. This CDR3 spans 13 amino acids. V lost 4 bases, J lost 8 bases, and 13 bases lay in between. The CDR3 nucleotides read TGTGCCACCAGTGACCCAGCTTCGGTCGGCTACACCTTC. Its translation is CATSDPASVGYTF.

This clonotype was observed a handful of times. This rearrangement joins TRBV5-1 to TRBJ2-7; a weak D match, TRBD2 (6 bases). The CDR3 is 15 residues long. The V gene's germline CDR1 is SGHRS and CDR2 YFSETQ. Deletions cut 4 bases from V and 5 bases from J, with 19 bases between. The CDR3 DNA follows: TGCGCCAGCAGCCAAGGGAGACTAGGCTCGAACGAGCAGTACTTC. This translates into CASSQGRLGSNEQYF. The whole variable domain, remainder taken from reference TRBV5-1 and TRBJ2-7, is KAGVTQTPRYLIKTRGQQVTLSCSPISGHRSVSWYQQTPGQGLQFLFEYFSETQRNKGNFPGRFSGRQFSNSRSEMNVSTLELGDSALYLCASSQGRLGSNEQYFGPGTRLTVT.

This clonotype was picked up many times. A junction end diverges from the germline sequence, so it may reflect a read error. The chain combines TRBV7-6 with TRBJ2-2, with 7 bases matching TRBD2. The CDR3 is 16 amino acids. The germline V gene has CDR1 SGHVS and CDR2 FNYEAQ. The CDR3 DNA reads as TGTGCTAGCAGCTTAGCCCTCCTGTCTAGCGGCGGGGAGCTGTTTTTT. Translation gives CASSLALLSSGGELFF.

Many counts were recorded for this clonotype. The junction does not match germline at one end; this may be a read error. This chain uses TRBV4-1 with TRBJ2-2, with 8 bases lining up with TRBD1. The length of the CDR3 is 16 residues. Germline V CDR1 and CDR2: MGHRA, YSYEKL. The DNA of the CDR3 is TGTGCCAGCAGCGGAAAGACAGGGGATAGGGCCGGGGAGCTGTTTTTT. Residues: CASSGKTGDRAGELFF.

This clonotype was recorded at least ten times. The genes are TRBV20-1 and TRBJ1-4; TRBD1 is a possible D gene (5 bases). Germline loops: CDR1 DFQATT, CDR2 SNEGSKA (reference sequence). The V gene lost 5 bases and the J gene lost 5 bases, with 12 bases spanning the gap. This CDR3 spans 13 amino acids. The CDR3 region is CSAPGTGNEKLFF. CDR3 nucleotide sequence: TGCAGTGCTCCGGGGACGGGGAATGAAAAACTGTTTTTT.

Only a few counts were recorded for this clonotype. The CDR3, as DNA: TGTGCCAGCAGTGAATCTTTAGGCTTTAATGAAAAACTGTTTTTT. As protein: CASSESLGFNEKLFF. The J gene is TRBJ1-4, the V gene TRBV25-1; D unresolved. This CDR3 region has 15 residues. V lost 1 base and J lost 4, with 10 bases in between. The germline V gene has CDR1 MGHDK and CDR2 SYGVNS.

This clonotype appeared many times. The chain has TRBV11-2 and TRBJ1-2, with D possibly matching TRBD1 (5 bases). The ends were cut back, 5 bases at V and 8 bases at J, with 21 bases in the middle. CDR3 length: 15 amino acids. Germline V lookup: CDR1 SGHAT, CDR2 FQNNGV. The CDR3 DNA reads as TGTGCCAGCAGCCCCTTTGGCCGGGGACCTGGCGGCTACACCTTC. Translation gives CASSPFGRGPGGYTF.